A selection of T cell receptor beta chains follows, all from one sample in a study of blood T cells in healthy people across ages. TCRdb used MiXCR to reprocess the 5' RACE reads, holding one entry per CDR3 protein. Among 500,000 to 550,000 distinct CDR3 sequences, around 24% were seen once, and the ten largest hold 8.7%. This sample was shared with a second study, whose subject was T cells of mothers and their children.

Source material: blood. The receptors originated from a boy younger than 18 in good health. Both conserved end residues are part of each CDR3. A D gene is named only where the DNA matches it firmly. Rows may omit the clone size; those that give it use once, few, many or a size class.

size	V	D	J	CDR3	DNA
.	TRBV14	TRBD1	TRBJ2-1	CASSQELGGQGYNEQFF	TGTGCCAGCAGCCAAGAATTAGGTGGACAGGGGTACAATGAGCAGTTCTTC
few	TRBV2	.	TRBJ2-7	CASRGSSEQYF	TGTGCCAGCAGGGGGTCGTCCGAGCAGTACTTC
.	TRBV7-8	TRBD2	TRBJ2-5	CASSFLAGQETQYF	TGTGCCAGCAGTTTTCTAGCGGGCCAAGAGACCCAGTACTTC
.	TRBV11-2	.	TRBJ2-5	CASSLIGGQYQETQYF	TGTGCCAGCAGCTTAATCGGAGGCCAGTACCAAGAGACCCAGTACTTC
.	TRBV20-1	.	TRBJ2-3	CSARDRGGTSTDTQYF	TGCAGTGCTAGAGATCGAGGTGGAACTAGCACAGATACGCAGTATTTT
.	TRBV7-8	.	TRBJ2-1	CASSLGTRYNEQFF	TGTGCCAGCAGCTTAGGGACACGATACAATGAGCAGTTCTTC
few	TRBV6-2/TRBV6-3	.	TRBJ2-7	CASSYRNGSPTYEQYF	TGTGCCAGCAGTTACCGAAACGGCAGCCCGACCTACGAGCAGTACTTC
.	TRBV4-3	.	TRBJ2-7	CASGPRDKVLEQYF	TGCGCCAGCGGCCCTCGGGACAAGGTACTCGAGCAGTACTTC
.	TRBV7-2	.	TRBJ1-1	CASSLVRRGNEAFF	TGTGCCAGCAGCTTAGTTAGGCGGGGAAATGAAGCTTTCTTT
few	TRBV7-9	.	TRBJ2-1	CASSPTRRRSYNEQFF	TGTGCCAGCAGCCCTACACGGAGGAGGTCCTACAATGAGCAGTTCTTC
.	TRBV28	TRBD1	TRBJ2-7	CASSSWSRDRVHEQYF	TGTGCCAGCAGCTCCTGGAGCCGGGACAGGGTCCACGAGCAGTACTTC
few	TRBV5-1	TRBD1	TRBJ2-7	CASSWDGTGGYEQYF	TGCGCCAGCAGCTGGGACGGGACAGGGGGCTACGAGCAGTACTTC
few	TRBV7-2	TRBD2	TRBJ2-2	CASSSLHSGRRTGELFF	TGTGCCAGCAGCTCGCTCCACAGCGGGAGGAGAACCGGGGAGCTGTTTTTT
.	TRBV7-2	TRBD2	TRBJ2-7	CASGSGIYEQYF	TGTGCCAGCGGAAGCGGGATCTACGAGCAGTACTTC
few	TRBV2	TRBD2	TRBJ2-5	CASSADSGAQETQYF	TGTGCCAGCAGTGCGGATAGCGGGGCCCAAGAGACCCAGTACTTC
few	TRBV3-1	.	TRBJ1-1	CASSQGSEITEAFF	TGTGCCAGCAGCCAAGGTAGCGAAATAACTGAAGCTTTCTTT
.	TRBV11-2	TRBD2	TRBJ2-5	CASSNQLAGKETQYF	TGTGCCAGCAGTAACCAACTAGCGGGAAAAGAGACCCAGTACTTC
.	TRBV20-1	TRBD2	TRBJ2-5	CSARDLGGIQETQYF	TGCAGTGCTAGAGATCTCGGGGGGATACAAGAGACCCAGTACTTC
.	TRBV7-2	TRBD1	TRBJ2-3	CASSPQGLLDTQYF	TGTGCCAGCAGCCCACAGGGGCTTTTAGATACGCAGTATTTT
.	TRBV5-6	TRBD2	TRBJ2-5	CASSLFTSGAETQYF	TGTGCCAGCAGCTTGTTCACTAGCGGGGCGGAGACCCAGTACTTC
.	TRBV6-2/TRBV6-3	TRBD1	TRBJ1-1	CASSTWDRGSRIEAFF	TGTGCCAGCAGTACATGGGACAGGGGGAGCCGAATAGAAGCTTTCTTT
.	TRBV25-1	TRBD2	TRBJ2-1	CASSDHRGPSGSSYNEQFF	TGTGCCAGCAGTGACCATAGGGGGCCTAGCGGGAGCTCCTACAATGAGCAGTTCTTC
few	TRBV28	TRBD2	TRBJ2-6	CASSSGAGGRVLTF	TGTGCCAGCAGTTCTGGAGCGGGGGGTAGGGTCCTGACTTTC
.	TRBV11-2	.	TRBJ1-2	CASSSPTTESSYGYTF	TGTGCCAGCAGCTCGCCCACGACGGAATCCTCCTATGGCTACACCTTC
few	TRBV14	TRBD2	TRBJ2-1	CASSQELAGPGEQFF	TGTGCCAGCAGCCAAGAACTAGCGGGTCCCGGTGAGCAGTTCTTC